Shown below are 4 T cell receptor beta chains from a single sample sequenced in a study of metastatic and nonmetastatic thyroid tumors. All patients were treatment-naive before thyroid surgery. TCRdb reanalyzed the PCR reads via MiXCR. Of more than 12,000 clones in the sample, roughly a fifth are singletons; the top ten hold approximately 12%. Sequenced material: blood. These receptor sequences come from a female donor with papillary thyroid cancer or a benign thyroid nodule (not recorded which). Some clones in this sample may be carry-over from other donors' samples.

The gene calls are TRBV5-1 and TRBJ2-7, with 11 bases identical to TRBD2. Germline loops: CDR1 SGHRS, CDR2 YFSETQ. The CDR3 is 14 residues long. Trimming removed 1 base from V and 10 bases from J; junction bases left unmatched: 7. The CDR3 loop reads CASSLLASGRRQYF. The CDR3 bases are TGCGCCAGCAGCTTGTTGGCTAGCGGGAGGAGACAGTACTTC.

In this sample, this clone is medium-sized (0.01 to 0.1%). This rearrangement joins TRBV6-1 to TRBJ2-3; TRBD2 aligns across 13 bases. The germline V gene has CDR1 MNHNS and CDR2 SASEGT. This CDR3 has 15 residues. With V trimmed by 5 bases and J by 8 bases, 7 bases remained unmatched. The CDR3 spells CASSSGLAGEPTQYF. The CDR3 DNA reads TGTGCCAGCAGTTCCGGACTAGCGGGAGAACCTACGCAGTATTTT.

This clone was counted once. CDR3 protein: CASSSTQREAGGYTDTQYF. The CDR3, as DNA: TGTGCCAGCAGCTCGACCCAAAGGGAAGCGGGAGGGTACACAGATACGCAGTATTTT. The V call is TRBV7-1, the J call TRBJ2-3; the match to TRBD2 covers 10 bases. TRBV7-1 is designated an ORF whose function remains uncertain. The CDR3 totals 19 residues. Trimming cost V 3 bases and J 2 bases; bases outside gene matches: 14.

This clone rates as medium-sized (0.01 to 0.1%). CDR3 DNA: TGTGCCAGCAGTGAAGGGGAGATGGGTGAAAAACTGTTTTTT. The encoded protein is CASSEGEMGEKLFF. The chain combines TRBV6-1 with TRBJ1-4; no reliable D call. Trimming took off 1 base at V and 7 bases at J, with 10 bases between the two ends. The germline gives CDR1 MNHNS, CDR2 SASEGT. The CDR3 totals 14 residues.